This T cell receptor beta chain was sequenced during a study of T cells in Graves' hyperthyroidism and ophthalmopathy. Background on the study: Peripheral blood was acquired at first diagnosis, ahead of any therapy whatsoever. Study observations and caveats: A model of 13 V-J features distinguished ophthalmopathy from stable hyperthyroidism.

Trimming removed 1 base at V and 3 bases at J, with 11 bases between. This CDR3 contains 14 residues. CDR1 is SGHRS and CDR2 is YFSETQ in the germline V gene. This clonotype showed up just a few times. No antigen is known for it. The patients, who ranged from 18 to 65 in age, presented with newly diagnosed hyperthyroidism lasting under 2 months. Researchers took RNA transcripts and amplified the TCR beta CDR3 regions from them. When the TCR CDR3 underwent first-round RT-PCR, the HTBI primer set was used. TCRdb used MiXCR to reprocess the multiplex PCR reads, holding one entry per CDR3 protein. The data show approximately 400,000 distinct CDR3 sequences, roughly 14% seen once.

The clonotype was recovered from a woman between 55 and 75 years old with Graves' hyperthyroidism. Source material: blood. The chain carries TRBV5-1 and TRBJ2-7, with D unclear. CDR3 loop: CASSLNTADYEQYF. CDR3 sequence (DNA): TGCGCCAGCAGCTTGAACACCGCGGACTACGAGCAGTACTTC.